This T cell receptor beta chain appears in the sequencing data of a study of CD8 T cells in Susac syndrome. Whole-study context: The sequenced Susac syndrome patients comprised 5 or 6 with active disease and fewer than ten in remission.

The V gene's germline CDR1 is LNHDA and CDR2 SQIVND (reference sequence). CDR3 length equals 12 residues. V lost 6 bases and J 5 bases, leaving 10 bases between the germline ends. Random hexamers primed reverse transcription of roughly 0.5 to 1 ug RNA. TCRdb reprocessed the immunoSEQ multiplex PCR reads via MiXCR and lists one record per CDR3 protein. The table includes about 140,000 distinct CDR3 sequences, about 95% detected once. Material: CD4+ T cells from PBMCs. The chain links TRBV19 to TRBJ2-5; no definite D call. The TCR originated in a human donor with Susac syndrome. The CDR3 sequence is CASRQAGETQYF. CDR3 nucleotide sequence: TGTGCCAGTAGGCAGGCCGGGGAGACCCAGTACTTC.